This T cell receptor beta chain was recovered during a study of CD8 T cells in Susac syndrome (dated by TCRdb to between 2018 and 2020). Study-level background: Among the Susac syndrome patients who were sequenced, clinically active disease was present in 5 or 6 and clinical remission was observed in fewer than 10. Whether CD8+ T cell activation and differentiation in Susac syndrome was antigen driven was tested using repertoire sequencing. At blood withdrawal, Susac syndrome patients were therapy-naive, treated with corticosteroids (with IVIg additionally given to some), or treated with IVIg alone. Here is what the overall study found, with its caveats: The TCR sequencing and HLA analysis was acknowledged to have included a relatively small number of individuals. In the CD4+ T cell repertoire of Susac syndrome patients, clonal expansion was not detected.

RNA was extracted using the RNeasy kit, and roughly 0.5 to 1 ug of the RNA was reverse transcribed with random hexamers. TCR beta CDR3 regions were amplified with the immunoSEQ multiplex PCR assay covering 54 Vbeta and 13 Jbeta segments. To correct PCR amplification bias, a synthetic template baseline was used for both primer optimization and computational correction. Turning to the authors' computational methods: Reads were assigned to V, D and J genes according to IMGT and analyzed in immunoSEQ Analyzer, with only productive sequences retained. Clonality was computed as one minus Shannon entropy normalized by log2 of the number of productive unique sequences. For each patient and control, public and private clones were evaluated within the 100 most prevalent clones. A clone was defined as Susac-specific if it was absent from the healthy and MS cohorts, from roughly 980 published viral clones and from other ImmuneACCESS disease sequences. TCRdb cleaned the public reads at Q25 with fastp, built clones with MiXCR and kept in-frame beta chains. Rows matching on CDR3 protein sequence are summarized as one entry with the most common DNA and genes. These V and J calls derive from TCRdb rather than the authors' analysis. For this sample the table gives about 190,000 distinct CDR3 sequences, of which approximately 95% were detected only once. Approximately 0.089% of the sample is taken by the ten largest.

Peripheral blood CD8+ and CD4+ T cells from healthy donors, Susac syndrome patients and multiple sclerosis patients were profiled by high-throughput TCR beta sequencing. The Susac syndrome patients fulfilled recently defined diagnostic criteria for either definite or probable disease. Bulk CD8+ and CD4+ T cells were purified magnetically by negative isolation, whereas CD8+ TEMRA cells were enriched by FACS. Blood was drawn into EDTA tubes, processed within 24 hours, and PBMCs were isolated by density gradient centrifugation. PBMCs intended for TCR sequencing were cryopreserved in liquid nitrogen and thawed later in a water bath at 37 degrees C. A purity of at least 90% was achieved for sorted or isolated CD4+, CD8+ and CD8+ TEMRA cells. This clonotype was seen only once. No cognate antigen has been identified for it. Base qualities are not recorded, but no much larger clone differs from it by a single base. One read gives only weak evidence.

Sequencing was carried out using CD4+ T cells from PBMCs. This receptor was obtained from a human donor with Susac syndrome.

The nucleotide sequence reads as follows: TGTGCCAGCAGCTTGGGAGGACTCAACACCGGGGAGCTGTTTTTT. Protein translation: CASSLGGLNTGELFF. The chain is assembled from TRBV5-4 and TRBJ2-2; D gene: possibly TRBD2, on 5 matching bases. The germline V gene (reference sequence) yields SGHNT for CDR1 and YYREEE for CDR2. From the cysteine through the phenylalanine, the CDR3 covers 15 amino acids. Only the CDR3 DNA stays, 45 bases, in frame from base 1. Deletion took 0 bases off V and 2 bases off J, with a span of 8 bases between the germline ends.